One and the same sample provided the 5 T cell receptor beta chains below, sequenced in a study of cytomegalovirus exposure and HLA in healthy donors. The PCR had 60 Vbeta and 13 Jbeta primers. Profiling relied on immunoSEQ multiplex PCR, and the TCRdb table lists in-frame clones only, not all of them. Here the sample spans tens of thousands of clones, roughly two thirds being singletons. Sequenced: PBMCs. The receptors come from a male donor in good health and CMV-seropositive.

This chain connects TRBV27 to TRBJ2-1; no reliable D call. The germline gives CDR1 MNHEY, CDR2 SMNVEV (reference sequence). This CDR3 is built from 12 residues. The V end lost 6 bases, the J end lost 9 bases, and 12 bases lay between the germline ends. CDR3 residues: CASRLPHTEQFF. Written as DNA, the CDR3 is TGTGCCAGCAGGCTCCCTCACACTGAGCAGTTCTTC.

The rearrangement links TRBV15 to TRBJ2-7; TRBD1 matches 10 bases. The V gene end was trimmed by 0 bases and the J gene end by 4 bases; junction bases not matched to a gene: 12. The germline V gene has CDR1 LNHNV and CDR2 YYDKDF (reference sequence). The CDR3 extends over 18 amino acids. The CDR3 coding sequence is TGTGCCACCAGCAGAGAACTTGGGGGGACAGGGGCTGGATACGAGCAGTACTTC. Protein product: CATSRELGGTGAGYEQYF.

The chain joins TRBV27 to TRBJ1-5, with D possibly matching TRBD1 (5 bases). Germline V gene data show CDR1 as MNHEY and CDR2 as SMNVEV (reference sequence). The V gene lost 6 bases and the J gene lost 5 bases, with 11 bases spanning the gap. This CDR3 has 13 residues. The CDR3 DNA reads TGTGCCAGCAGCCCAGGGAGGGATCAGCCCCAGCATTTT. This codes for CASSPGRDQPQHF.

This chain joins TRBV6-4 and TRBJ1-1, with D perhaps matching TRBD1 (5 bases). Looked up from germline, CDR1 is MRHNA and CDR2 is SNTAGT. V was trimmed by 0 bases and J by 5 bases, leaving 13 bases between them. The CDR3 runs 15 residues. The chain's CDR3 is CASSDSTGGNTEAFF. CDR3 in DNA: TGTGCCAGCAGTGACTCGACGGGGGGGAATACTGAAGCTTTCTTT.

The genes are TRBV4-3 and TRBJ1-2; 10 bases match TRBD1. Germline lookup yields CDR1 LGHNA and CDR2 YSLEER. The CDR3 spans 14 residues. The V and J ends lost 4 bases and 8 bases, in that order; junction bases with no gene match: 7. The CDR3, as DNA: TGCGCCAGCAGCCCTAGACAGGGGGCGCTGGGCTACACCTTC. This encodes CASSPRQGALGYTF.